This T cell receptor (beta chain) was recorded in a study of blood T cell repertoires in COVID-19. Germline V lookup: CDR1 KGHDR, CDR2 SFDVKD. Trimming removed 7 bases at V and 2 bases at J, with 14 bases between. CDR3 length: 14 residues. The assay was immunoSEQ multiplex PCR, and TCRdb's table has in-frame clones only and misses some. The repertoire holds about 370,000 clones, with around 89% as singletons. The chain joins TRBV24-1 to TRBJ2-7; maybe TRBD1 (6 bases). The sequence was obtained from a man between 18 and 29 years old with active or convalescent COVID-19. Sequenced input: peripheral blood. The CDR3 is CATSPGTTTYEQYF. The DNA of the CDR3 is TGTGCCACCAGCCCCGGGACAACAACCTACGAGCAGTACTTC.